This T cell receptor beta chain was documented in a study of T cells in Graves' hyperthyroidism and ophthalmopathy (dated by TCRdb to between 2017 and 2020). With regard to the full study: Peripheral blood was collected at initial diagnosis, before any treatment. The study also compared thyroid tissue and blood T-cell repertoires from a handful of Graves' hyperthyroidism patients. An independent validation cohort of some 18 hyperthyroidism patients and about 15 patients who later progressed to ophthalmopathy tested prospective prediction of ophthalmopathy. According to the paper, TCR Vbeta CDR3 sequencing was carried out on approximately 140 peripheral blood samples, which came from some 41 ophthalmopathy, around 75 hyperthyroidism and roughly 17 progressor patients. The 95 to 100 discovery patients were divided at random into training and test sets in a 7:3 ratio. A discovery cohort of approximately 97 patients, 43 with Graves' ophthalmopathy and 57 with stable Graves' hyperthyroidism, was used to find distinguishing TCR V-J signatures. Following sampling, methimazole starting at 30 mg daily was given to hyperthyroidism patients, and high-dose intravenous methylprednisolone was given to ophthalmopathy patients. Here is what the overall study found, with its caveats: Blood samples also contained most of the expanded thyroid clonotypes (frequency above 0.001), which suggests that blood repertoires may reflect thyroid immune responses. In validation, the model predicted progression to ophthalmopathy with around 71% sensitivity and approximately 72% specificity, a median of about 6.7 months before onset. A 13 V-J signature model separated ophthalmopathy from stable hyperthyroidism, with approximately 86% sensitivity and roughly 81% specificity in cross-validation and 80%/75% in testing. No statistical method was used to set the sample size in advance, and investigators knew the group allocation.

TCR beta CDR3 regions were amplified from RNA transcripts. A first-round RT-PCR of the TCR CDR3 used the HTBI primer set with the Qiagen OneStep RT-PCR kit. Libraries were constructed in a second round of multiplex PCR, after which size selection and purification were carried out. The libraries were sequenced on an Illumina HiSeq2000 using paired-end 100 bp reads. Per the source publication's procedure: Raw data were processed with SOAPnuke, discarding reads with adapters, uncalled bases, mean Phred below 15, or no exact constant-primer or identifier match. COPE v1.2.5 was used to merge the high-quality paired reads, and each unique nucleotide sequence was defined as a clonotype. MiTCR v1.1 was used to align clonotypes to the IMGT TRBV, TRBD and TRBJ reference segments. Only V-J combinations with frequency above 0.0001, covering approximately 99% of repertoires, were analysed. The TCS score was defined as the ratio of F50 (clonal expansion) to E x V (chaos), calculated using BLOSUM62-based TCRdist between CDR3 peptides within each V-J. Welch's t-statistics and random forest reduced roughly 540 V-J features to 13, which were used in a naive Bayes classifier (R e1071). The public reads were reprocessed in TCRdb via fastp at Q25 and MiXCR, keeping in-frame beta chains. Each CDR3 protein appears once, grouped with its most common genes and DNA. TCRdb's processing, not the authors', yielded these V and J calls. This sample lists 660,000 or so distinct CDR3 sequences; around 20% were detected once. The biggest ten clones account for roughly 30% of the sample.

The germline V gene yields MNHEY for CDR1 and SVGAGI for CDR2. The cysteine opens and the phenylalanine closes a CDR3 of 14 amino acids. Solely the CDR3 DNA is kept, with 42 bases framed from the first base. V loses 0 bases of germline sequence and J loses 3 bases, and the interval between the two ends is 9 bases. Note on this clonotype: Its antigen is still unknown. No base-level quality is on record; no much larger clone is a single base apart.

Ophthalmopathy patients had moderately to severely active disease, Clinical Activity Score of at least 3, NOSPECS grade of at least 4, and duration under 3 months. Patients with uncontrolled infections, other autoimmune diseases, pregnancy or lactation were excluded. Diagnoses were based on clinical symptoms, serum thyroxine and TRAb, thyroid ultrasound and orbital computed tomography. PBMCs were isolated from about 9.2 ml of fresh peripheral blood by Ficoll-Paque density gradient centrifugation. Total RNA was extracted using Trizol reagent, and RNA quality was assessed on an Agilent 2100 Bioanalyzer.

The TCR comes from a young man with Graves' ophthalmopathy. The material sequenced was blood. This sequence uses TRBV6-5 and TRBJ2-7, with the D gene call left open. The DNA sequence follows: TGTGCCAGCAGTTACTCAAGTATGTACTACGAGCAGTACTTC. Its protein reads: CASSYSSMYYEQYF.